One and the same sample provided the 4 T cell receptor beta chains below, sequenced in a study of Graves' ophthalmopathy and Graves' hyperthyroidism. Amplified material comprised TCR beta CDR3 regions derived from RNA transcripts. After a first-round RT-PCR with HTBI primers, a second-round multiplex PCR was run. TCRdb ran MiXCR on the multiplex PCR reads and lists one entry per CDR3 protein. This table has more than 1,000,000 distinct CDR3 sequences, roughly two fifths appearing once. Sequencing was done on a sample of peripheral blood or thyroid tissue (not recorded which). The receptors here all came from an adult man with Graves' hyperthyroidism.

This clonotype was picked up a small number of times. The chain links TRBV3-1 to TRBJ1-4; tentatively, D is TRBD1 (5 bases). CDR1 is LGHDT and CDR2 is YNNKEL in the germline V gene (reference sequence). This CDR3 is 13 amino acids long. The V end lost 4 bases, the J end lost 4 bases, and 7 bases lay between the germline ends. CDR3 amino acids: CASSPTVNEKLFF. The CDR3 nucleotides are TGTGCCAGCAGCCCGACAGTTAATGAAAAACTGTTTTTT.

DNA for the CDR3: TGCGCCAGCAGCTTGTTGGGTGAGCAGTTCTTC. It yields the protein CASSLLGEQFF. The chain uses TRBV5-1 and TRBJ2-7, with D hard to call. The end of the DNA aligns better with TRBJ2-1, so the J call may be wrong. Germline lookup yields CDR1 SGHRS and CDR2 YFSETQ. The CDR3 has 11 amino acids.

The J gene is TRBJ1-2, the V gene TRBV11-2, with 7 positions matching TRBD1. In germline, CDR1 is SGHAT, CDR2 FQNNGV. With 0 bases clipped from V and 4 bases from J, the junction kept 8 bases outside the gene matches. The CDR3 length is 16 residues. The CDR3 DNA sequence: TGTGCCAGCAGCTTAGACCCCATGGGGACAGTCTATGGCTACACCTTC. Translation gives CASSLDPMGTVYGYTF.

The chain has TRBV28 and TRBJ1-3; weak D call: TRBD1 (5 bases). In germline, CDR1 is MDHEN, CDR2 SYDVKM. Trimming took 5 bases from V and 2 from J, leaving 19 bases between them. This CDR3 is 17 amino acids long. The CDR3 bases are TGTGCCAGCAGTCCCTCGAGGGGCTCGTCTCCTGGAAACACCATATATTTT. It translates to CASSPSRGSSPGNTIYF.